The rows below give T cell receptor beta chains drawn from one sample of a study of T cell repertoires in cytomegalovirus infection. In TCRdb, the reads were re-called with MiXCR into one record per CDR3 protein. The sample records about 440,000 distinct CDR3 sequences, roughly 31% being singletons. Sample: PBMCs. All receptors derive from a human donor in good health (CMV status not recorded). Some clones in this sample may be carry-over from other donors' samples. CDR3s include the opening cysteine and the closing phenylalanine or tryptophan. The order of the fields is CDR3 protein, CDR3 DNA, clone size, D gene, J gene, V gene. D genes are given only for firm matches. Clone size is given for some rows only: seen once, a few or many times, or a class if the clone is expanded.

CDR3 protein: CASKGTVNQPQHF
CDR3 DNA: TGTGCCAGCAAGGGGACAGTCAATCAGCCCCAGCATTTT
clone size: few
D gene: TRBD1
J gene: TRBJ1-5
V gene: TRBV6-1

CDR3 protein: CASSSHAPGQGGEQYF
CDR3 DNA: TGCGCCAGCAGCTCCCACGCCCCGGGACAGGGGGGCGAGCAGTACTTC
clone size: few
D gene: TRBD1
J gene: TRBJ2-7
V gene: TRBV5-1

CDR3 protein: CASTSDRRNTGELFF
CDR3 DNA: TGTGCCAGCACTTCTGACAGGAGGAACACCGGGGAGCTGTTTTTT
clone size: few
D gene: -
J gene: TRBJ2-2
V gene: TRBV2

CDR3 protein: CASSDRDSYNEQFF
CDR3 DNA: TGTGCCAGCAGTGACAGGGACTCCTACAATGAGCAGTTCTTC
clone size: -
D gene: -
J gene: TRBJ2-1
V gene: TRBV2

CDR3 protein: CSASGTDLNTEAFF
CDR3 DNA: TGCAGTGCTAGCGGGACAGATCTGAACACTGAAGCTTTCTTT
clone size: few
D gene: TRBD1
J gene: TRBJ1-1
V gene: TRBV20-1

CDR3 protein: CASSLYQRGGRTDTQYF
CDR3 DNA: TGTGCCAGCAGCTTATACCAGCGGGGGGGCCGGACAGATACGCAGTATTTT
clone size: -
D gene: TRBD2
J gene: TRBJ2-3
V gene: TRBV5-4

CDR3 protein: CSVDRGPANYGYTF
CDR3 DNA: TGCAGCGTTGACCGGGGACCAGCTAACTATGGCTACACCTTC
clone size: few
D gene: -
J gene: TRBJ1-2
V gene: TRBV29-1

CDR3 protein: CASSRTGGAMDGYTF
CDR3 DNA: TGTGCCAGCAGTCGAACAGGGGGGGCGATGGATGGCTACACCTTC
clone size: -
D gene: TRBD1
J gene: TRBJ1-2
V gene: TRBV27

CDR3 protein: CASSGGLRGSSYNSPLHF
CDR3 DNA: TGTGCCAGCAGCGGGGGGTTACGTGGAAGCTCCTATAATTCACCCCTCCACTTT
clone size: many
D gene: -
J gene: TRBJ1-6
V gene: TRBV7-2

CDR3 protein: CATSRGQGLVQPQHF
CDR3 DNA: TGTGCCACCAGCAGAGGACAGGGTTTGGTTCAGCCCCAGCATTTT
clone size: -
D gene: TRBD1
J gene: TRBJ1-5
V gene: TRBV15

CDR3 protein: CASSLSGLTDTQYF
CDR3 DNA: TGTGCCAGCAGCTTGTCAGGGCTCACAGATACGCAGTATTTT
clone size: few
D gene: -
J gene: TRBJ2-3
V gene: TRBV7-2

CDR3 protein: CASSSWGAPGNQPQHF
CDR3 DNA: TGTGCCAGCAGCTCGTGGGGGGCGCCGGGCAATCAGCCCCAGCATTTT
clone size: -
D gene: -
J gene: TRBJ1-5
V gene: TRBV6-1

CDR3 protein: CSARDLQGYEQYF
CDR3 DNA: TGCAGTGCTAGAGATTTACAGGGCTACGAGCAGTACTTC
clone size: many
D gene: -
J gene: TRBJ2-7
V gene: TRBV20-1

CDR3 protein: CASSFERDRANTEAFF
CDR3 DNA: TGTGCCAGCAGCTTTGAACGGGACAGGGCGAACACTGAAGCTTTCTTT
clone size: -
D gene: TRBD1
J gene: TRBJ1-1
V gene: TRBV7-8

CDR3 protein: CTSSERPETQYF
CDR3 DNA: TGTACCAGCAGTGAACGGCCGGAGACCCAGTACTTC
clone size: -
D gene: -
J gene: TRBJ2-5
V gene: TRBV7-9

CDR3 protein: CASSADPYKEQFF
CDR3 DNA: TGTGCCAGCAGTGCGGACCCCTACAAGGAGCAGTTCTTC
clone size: -
D gene: -
J gene: TRBJ2-1
V gene: TRBV6-5

CDR3 protein: CASSITDRVRVTGELFF
CDR3 DNA: TGTGCCAGCAGCATAACGGACAGGGTGAGGGTCACCGGGGAGCTGTTTTTT
clone size: -
D gene: TRBD1
J gene: TRBJ2-2
V gene: TRBV13

CDR3 protein: CASSSGTGWSTGLNYGYTF
CDR3 DNA: TGTGCCAGCAGCTCCGGGACAGGGTGGTCCACCGGCCTAAACTATGGCTACACCTTC
clone size: many
D gene: TRBD1
J gene: TRBJ1-2
V gene: TRBV7-2

CDR3 protein: CASSYGLAGVGTQYF
CDR3 DNA: TGTGCCAGCAGTTACGGGCTAGCGGGGGTTGGGACCCAGTACTTC
clone size: few
D gene: TRBD2
J gene: TRBJ2-5
V gene: TRBV6-2/TRBV6-3

CDR3 protein: CASRPGHTEAFF
CDR3 DNA: TGTGCCAGCAGACCCGGGCATACTGAAGCTTTCTTT
clone size: few
D gene: -
J gene: TRBJ1-1
V gene: TRBV12-3/TRBV12-4

CDR3 protein: CASSEVPRGLAGADTQYF
CDR3 DNA: TGTGCCAGCAGTGAGGTACCCCGAGGACTAGCGGGGGCAGATACGCAGTATTTT
clone size: few
D gene: TRBD2
J gene: TRBJ2-3
V gene: TRBV2

CDR3 protein: CASSLLEAAGELFF
CDR3 DNA: TGTGCCAGCAGCTTACTTGAGGCCGCCGGGGAGCTGTTTTTT
clone size: -
D gene: -
J gene: TRBJ2-2
V gene: TRBV5-4

CDR3 protein: CASSTTRTVDTQYF
CDR3 DNA: TGTGCCAGCAGCACTACCCGGACAGTCGATACGCAGTATTTT
clone size: many
D gene: -
J gene: TRBJ2-3
V gene: TRBV7-2

CDR3 protein: CASRETGGVGGYGYTF
CDR3 DNA: TGTGCCAGCCGAGAGACAGGGGGCGTCGGGGGCTATGGCTACACCTTC
clone size: few
D gene: TRBD1
J gene: TRBJ1-2
V gene: TRBV6-6

CDR3 protein: CASSHTQGERYGYTF
CDR3 DNA: TGTGCCAGCAGCCATACTCAGGGAGAGCGGTATGGCTACACCTTC
clone size: few
D gene: -
J gene: TRBJ1-2
V gene: TRBV14

CDR3 protein: CASSIGFEDEQFF
CDR3 DNA: TGTGCCAGTAGTATAGGCTTCGAGGATGAGCAGTTCTTC
clone size: -
D gene: -
J gene: TRBJ2-1
V gene: TRBV19

CDR3 protein: CASSRSPLGGDEQYF
CDR3 DNA: TGTGCCAGCAGCCGATCCCCGTTGGGTGGCGACGAGCAGTACTTC
clone size: -
D gene: -
J gene: TRBJ2-7
V gene: TRBV7-6

CDR3 protein: CASSTDGATNEKLFF
CDR3 DNA: TGTGCCAGCAGCACCGACGGTGCAACTAATGAAAAACTGTTTTTT
clone size: -
D gene: -
J gene: TRBJ1-4
V gene: TRBV7-9

CDR3 protein: CASSPTPGGNTEAFF
CDR3 DNA: TGTGCCAGCAGCCCGACCCCAGGAGGGAACACTGAAGCTTTCTTT
clone size: -
D gene: -
J gene: TRBJ1-1
V gene: TRBV7-2

CDR3 protein: CASSEDRRYEQYF
CDR3 DNA: TGTGCCAGCAGTGAGGACAGGAGATACGAGCAGTACTTC
clone size: -
D gene: TRBD1
J gene: TRBJ2-7
V gene: TRBV2

CDR3 protein: CASSPSAGDGYGYTF
CDR3 DNA: TGTGCCAGCAGCCCCAGTGCGGGGGACGGCTATGGCTACACCTTC
clone size: few
D gene: -
J gene: TRBJ1-2
V gene: TRBV7-4

CDR3 protein: CASRPTTAERRGEQFF
CDR3 DNA: TGTGCCAGCAGACCTACGACCGCGGAGAGGCGGGGTGAGCAGTTCTTC
clone size: -
D gene: -
J gene: TRBJ2-1
V gene: TRBV7-9

CDR3 protein: CASSWGRTEGGEQFF
CDR3 DNA: TGTGCCAGTAGTTGGGGGAGGACAGAGGGGGGTGAGCAGTTCTTC
clone size: -
D gene: -
J gene: TRBJ2-1
V gene: TRBV19

CDR3 protein: CASSATRGQMQYF
CDR3 DNA: TGTGCCAGCAGCGCCACAAGGGGTCAAATGCAGTATTTT
clone size: -
D gene: -
J gene: TRBJ2-3
V gene: TRBV7-6

CDR3 protein: CASSRGQIYGYTF
CDR3 DNA: TGTGCCAGCAGCCGGGGACAGATCTATGGCTACACCTTC
clone size: many
D gene: TRBD1
J gene: TRBJ1-2
V gene: TRBV7-2

CDR3 protein: CAISGVRCEQYF
CDR3 DNA: TGTGCCATCAGTGGGGTCCGCTGCGAGCAGTACTTC
clone size: -
D gene: -
J gene: TRBJ2-7
V gene: TRBV10-3

CDR3 protein: CASSLAGNYEQDF
CDR3 DNA: TGTGCCAGCAGCTTAGCCGGAAACTACGAGCAGGACTTC
clone size: -
D gene: -
J gene: TRBJ2-7
V gene: TRBV7-2

CDR3 protein: CSVRIATEAFF
CDR3 DNA: TGCAGCGTACGCATTGCCACTGAAGCTTTCTTT
clone size: -
D gene: -
J gene: TRBJ1-1
V gene: TRBV29-1

CDR3 protein: CASSQAGTVGIPKQETQYF
CDR3 DNA: TGTGCCAGCAGTCAAGCCGGGACAGTGGGAATACCAAAACAAGAGACCCAGTACTTC
clone size: many
D gene: TRBD1
J gene: TRBJ2-5
V gene: TRBV6-1

CDR3 protein: CASTLGQEAFF
CDR3 DNA: TGTGCCAGCACCCTCGGACAGGAAGCTTTCTTT
clone size: few
D gene: -
J gene: TRBJ1-1
V gene: TRBV25-1

CDR3 protein: CASSAARVTEAFF
CDR3 DNA: TGTGCCAGCAGTGCCGCGCGGGTGACTGAAGCTTTCTTT
clone size: few
D gene: -
J gene: TRBJ1-1
V gene: TRBV6-5

CDR3 protein: CASSSRAGDNYGYTF
CDR3 DNA: TGTGCCAGCAGCTCCCGGGCAGGGGACAACTATGGCTACACCTTC
clone size: -
D gene: -
J gene: TRBJ1-2
V gene: TRBV5-4

CDR3 protein: CASSQDQQGPYNEQFF
CDR3 DNA: TGTGCCAGCAGCCAAGATCAACAGGGCCCCTACAATGAGCAGTTCTTC
clone size: -
D gene: -
J gene: TRBJ2-1
V gene: TRBV14

CDR3 protein: CASRVTSGGASEQFF
CDR3 DNA: TGTGCCAGCAGAGTAACTAGCGGGGGGGCGAGTGAGCAGTTCTTC
clone size: few
D gene: TRBD2
J gene: TRBJ2-1
V gene: TRBV6-6

CDR3 protein: CASSLNQNSPLHF
CDR3 DNA: TGTGCCAGCAGCTTAAACCAGAATTCACCCCTCCACTTT
clone size: few
D gene: -
J gene: TRBJ1-6
V gene: TRBV7-3

CDR3 protein: CASSLEGVYEQYF
CDR3 DNA: TGTGCCAGCAGCTTAGAAGGGGTCTACGAGCAGTACTTC
clone size: -
D gene: -
J gene: TRBJ2-7
V gene: TRBV7-2

CDR3 protein: CASRSIGGPPSYEQYF
CDR3 DNA: TGTGCCAGCAGGAGTATCGGGGGGCCTCCATCCTACGAGCAGTACTTC
clone size: -
D gene: -
J gene: TRBJ2-7
V gene: TRBV28

CDR3 protein: CSVGTGSNTGELFF
CDR3 DNA: TGCAGCGTCGGGACAGGATCGAACACCGGGGAGCTGTTTTTT
clone size: -
D gene: TRBD1
J gene: TRBJ2-2
V gene: TRBV29-1

CDR3 protein: CSASGQQNTEAFF
CDR3 DNA: TGCAGTGCTAGTGGACAGCAGAACACTGAAGCTTTCTTT
clone size: -
D gene: -
J gene: TRBJ1-1
V gene: TRBV20-1